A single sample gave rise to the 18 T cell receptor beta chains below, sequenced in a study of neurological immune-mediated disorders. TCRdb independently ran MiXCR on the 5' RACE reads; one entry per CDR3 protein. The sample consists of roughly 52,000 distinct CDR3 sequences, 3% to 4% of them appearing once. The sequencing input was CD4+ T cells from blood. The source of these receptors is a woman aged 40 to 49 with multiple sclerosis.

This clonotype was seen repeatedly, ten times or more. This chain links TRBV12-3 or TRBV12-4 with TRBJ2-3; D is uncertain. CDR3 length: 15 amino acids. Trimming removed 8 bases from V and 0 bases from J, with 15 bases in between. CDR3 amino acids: CASVVGVFSTDTQYF. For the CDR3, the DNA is TGTGCCAGCGTAGTGGGCGTGTTTAGCACAGATACGCAGTATTTT.

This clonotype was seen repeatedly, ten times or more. The CDR3 region has the DNA TGTGCCAGCAGCTTACCCACAGTCTCTAACTATGGCTACACCTTC. It yields the protein CASSLPTVSNYGYTF. The chain uses TRBV7-9 and TRBJ1-2, with unresolved D. The CDR3 contains 15 residues. Germline V lookup: CDR1 SEHNR, CDR2 FQNEAQ (reference sequence). The germline V and J ends were trimmed by 2 bases and 0 bases, with 10 bases remaining between them. Full variable domain (missing parts from reference TRBV7-9 and TRBJ1-2): DTGVSQNPRHKITKRGQNVTFRCDPISEHNRLYWYRQTLGQGPEFLTYFQNEAQLEKSRLLSDRFSAERPKGSFSTLEIQRTEQGDSAMYLCASSLPTVSNYGYTFGSGTRLTVV.

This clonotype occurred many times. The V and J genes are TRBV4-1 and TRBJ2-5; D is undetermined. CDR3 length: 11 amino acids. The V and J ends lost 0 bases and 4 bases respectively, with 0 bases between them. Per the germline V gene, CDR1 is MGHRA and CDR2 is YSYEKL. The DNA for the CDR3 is TGCGCCAGCAGCCAAGAAGAGACCCAGTACTTC. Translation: CASSQEETQYF.

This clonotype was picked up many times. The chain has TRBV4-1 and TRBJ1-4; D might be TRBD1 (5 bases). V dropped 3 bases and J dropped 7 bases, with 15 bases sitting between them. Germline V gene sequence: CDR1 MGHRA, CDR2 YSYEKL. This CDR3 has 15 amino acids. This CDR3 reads CASSHPRGVREKLFF. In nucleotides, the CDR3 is TGCGCCAGCAGCCACCCACGGGGGGTTCGTGAAAAACTGTTTTTT.

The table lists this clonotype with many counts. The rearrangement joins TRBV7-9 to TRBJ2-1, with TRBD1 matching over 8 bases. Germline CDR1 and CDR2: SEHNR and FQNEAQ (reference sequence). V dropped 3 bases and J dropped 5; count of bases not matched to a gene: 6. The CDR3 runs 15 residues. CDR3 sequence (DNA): TGTGCCAGCAGCTTTTTCCAGGGGGCGGACAATGAGCAGTTCTTC. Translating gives CASSFFQGADNEQFF.

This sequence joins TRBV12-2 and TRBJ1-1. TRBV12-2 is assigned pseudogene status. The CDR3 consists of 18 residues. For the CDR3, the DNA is TGTGCAAGTCGCTTTAGTCCCTCGGCACTGGTCGGAGACACTGAAGCTTTCTTT. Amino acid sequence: CASRFSPSALVGDTEAFF.

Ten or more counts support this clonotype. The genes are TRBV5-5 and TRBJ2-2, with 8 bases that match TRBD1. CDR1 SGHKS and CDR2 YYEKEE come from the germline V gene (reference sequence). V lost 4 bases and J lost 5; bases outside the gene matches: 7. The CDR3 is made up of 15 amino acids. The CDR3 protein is CASSLAGGGTGELFF. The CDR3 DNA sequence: TGTGCCAGCAGCCTTGCAGGGGGCGGAACCGGGGAGCTGTTTTTT.

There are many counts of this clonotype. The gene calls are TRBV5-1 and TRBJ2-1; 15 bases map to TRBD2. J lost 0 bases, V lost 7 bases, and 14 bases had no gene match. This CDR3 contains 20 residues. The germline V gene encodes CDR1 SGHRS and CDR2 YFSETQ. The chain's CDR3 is CASAEFPGLAGGYSYNEQFF. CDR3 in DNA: TGCGCCAGCGCCGAATTTCCGGGACTAGCGGGGGGATACTCCTACAATGAGCAGTTCTTC.

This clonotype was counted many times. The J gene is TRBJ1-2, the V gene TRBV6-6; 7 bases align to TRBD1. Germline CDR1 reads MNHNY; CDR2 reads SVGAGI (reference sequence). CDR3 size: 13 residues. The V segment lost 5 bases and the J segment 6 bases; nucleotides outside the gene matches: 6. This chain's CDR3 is CASSNGQADGYTF. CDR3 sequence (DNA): TGTGCCAGCAGTAATGGACAGGCGGATGGCTACACCTTC.

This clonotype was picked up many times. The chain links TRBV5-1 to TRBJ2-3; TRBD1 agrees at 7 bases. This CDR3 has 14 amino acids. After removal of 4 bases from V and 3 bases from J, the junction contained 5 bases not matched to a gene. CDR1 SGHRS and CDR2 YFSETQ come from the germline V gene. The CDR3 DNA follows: TGCGCCAGCAGCCTAGGACAGGAGACAGATACGCAGTATTTT. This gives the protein CASSLGQETDTQYF. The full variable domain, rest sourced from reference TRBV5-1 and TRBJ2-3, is KAGVTQTPRYLIKTRGQQVTLSCSPISGHRSVSWYQQTPGQGLQFLFEYFSETQRNKGNFPGRFSGRQFSNSRSEMNVSTLELGDSALYLCASSLGQETDTQYFGPGTRLTVL.

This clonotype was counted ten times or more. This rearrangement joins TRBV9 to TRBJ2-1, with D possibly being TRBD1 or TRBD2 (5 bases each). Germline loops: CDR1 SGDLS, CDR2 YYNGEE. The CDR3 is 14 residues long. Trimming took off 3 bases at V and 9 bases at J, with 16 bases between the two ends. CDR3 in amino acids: CASSGGVGLGEQFF. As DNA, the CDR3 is TGTGCCAGCAGCGGAGGGGTGGGGTTGGGTGAGCAGTTCTTC.

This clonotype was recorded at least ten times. The CDR3 region is CASSQVGGSTDTQYF. In DNA, the CDR3 is TGTGCCAGCAGCCAAGTGGGGGGATCCACAGATACGCAGTATTTT. The V gene is TRBV3-1, the J gene TRBJ2-3; a possible D gene is TRBD2 (6 bases). Trimming stripped 1 base from V and 2 bases from J, with 10 bases between. The length of the CDR3 is 15 residues. CDR1 is LGHDT and CDR2 is YNNKEL in the germline V gene (reference sequence).

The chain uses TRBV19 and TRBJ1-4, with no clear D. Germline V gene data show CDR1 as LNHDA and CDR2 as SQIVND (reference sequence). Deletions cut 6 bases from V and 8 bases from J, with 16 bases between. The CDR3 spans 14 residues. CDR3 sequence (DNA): TGTGCCAGTAGCCATAGGAGCACTGCGGAAAAACTGTTTTTT. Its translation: CASSHRSTAEKLFF.

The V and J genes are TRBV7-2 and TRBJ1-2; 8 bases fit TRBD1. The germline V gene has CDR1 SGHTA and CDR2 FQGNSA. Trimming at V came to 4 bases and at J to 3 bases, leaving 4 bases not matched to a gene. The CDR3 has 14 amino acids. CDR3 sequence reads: CASSSHRGDYGYTF. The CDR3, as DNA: TGTGCCAGCAGCTCTCACAGGGGGGACTATGGCTACACCTTC.

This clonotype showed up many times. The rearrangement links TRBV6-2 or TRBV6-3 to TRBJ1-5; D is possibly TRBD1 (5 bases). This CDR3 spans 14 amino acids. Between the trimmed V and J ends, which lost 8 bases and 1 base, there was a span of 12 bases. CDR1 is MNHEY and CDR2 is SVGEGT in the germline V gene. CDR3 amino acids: CASRLGGSNQPQHF. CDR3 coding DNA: TGTGCCAGCCGGCTGGGGGGGAGCAATCAGCCCCAGCATTTT.

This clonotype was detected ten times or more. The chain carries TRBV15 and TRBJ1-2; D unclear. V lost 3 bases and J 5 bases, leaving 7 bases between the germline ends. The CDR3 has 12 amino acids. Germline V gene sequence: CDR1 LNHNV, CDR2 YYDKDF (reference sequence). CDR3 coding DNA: TGTGCCACCAGCAGTCTGGGGTATGGCTACACCTTC. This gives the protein CATSSLGYGYTF.

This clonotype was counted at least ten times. The CDR3 DNA follows: TGTGCCAGCACCCGGGACGGAGGAAACACCATATATTTT. Protein product: CASTRDGGNTIYF. V usage is TRBV9 and J usage is TRBJ1-3; TRBD1 might be the D (5 bases). V dropped 6 bases and J dropped 4 bases, with 11 bases sitting between them. Germline values: CDR1 SGDLS, CDR2 YYNGEE. This CDR3 is built from 13 residues. Complete variable domain (other parts from reference TRBV9 and TRBJ1-3): DSGVTQTPKHLITATGQRVTLRCSPRSGDLSVYWYQQSLDQGLQFLIQYYNGEERAKGNILERFSAQQFPDLHSELNLSSLELGDSALYFCASTRDGGNTIYFGEGSWLTVV.

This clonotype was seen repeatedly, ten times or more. In DNA, the CDR3 is TGCAGTGCTAGAGCCGCCGGGGGGGCTCCTTCCTACAATGAGCAGTTCTTC. It encodes CSARAAGGAPSYNEQFF. This chain joins TRBV20-1 and TRBJ2-1; 8 bases map to TRBD2. Germline trimming cut 1 base from V and 1 base from J; bases unmatched to any gene: 9. Germline CDR1 is DFQATT and CDR2 is SNEGSKA (reference sequence). The CDR3 is 17 residues long.